This T cell receptor beta chain appears in the sequencing data of a study of OX40 agonist ivuxolimab in advanced cancers. TCRdb's copy holds only in-frame clones and misses some; the assay was immunoSEQ multiplex PCR. The sample includes about 77,000 clones, roughly 90% of them seen just once. The CDR3 is made up of 12 amino acids. J is TRBJ2-1 and V is TRBV21-1; TRBD2 is taken as the D call from the table, unchecked against the DNA. TRBV21-1 is a documented pseudogene. The receptor was isolated from an adult with an advanced solid tumor such as melanoma, head and neck, liver or kidney cancer. Source: CD4+ or CD8+ T cells sorted from blood, taken in a trial of the OX40 agonist ivuxolimab. CDR3 bases: TGTGCCAGCAGCCCCACCGGGACTAGCATCTTCTTC. It is translated as CASSPTGTSIFF.